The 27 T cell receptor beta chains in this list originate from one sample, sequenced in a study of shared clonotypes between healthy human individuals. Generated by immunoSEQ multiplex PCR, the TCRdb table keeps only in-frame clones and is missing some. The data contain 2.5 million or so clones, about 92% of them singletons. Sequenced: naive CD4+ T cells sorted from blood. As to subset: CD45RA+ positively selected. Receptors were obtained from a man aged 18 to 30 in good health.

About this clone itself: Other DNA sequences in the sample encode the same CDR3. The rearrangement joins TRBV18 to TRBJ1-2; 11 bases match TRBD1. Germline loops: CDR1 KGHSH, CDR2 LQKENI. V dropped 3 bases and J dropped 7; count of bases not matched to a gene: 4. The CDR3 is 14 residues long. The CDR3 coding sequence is TGTGCCAGCTCACCCGGACAGGGGGCAGGTGGCTACACCTTC. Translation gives CASSPGQGAGGYTF.

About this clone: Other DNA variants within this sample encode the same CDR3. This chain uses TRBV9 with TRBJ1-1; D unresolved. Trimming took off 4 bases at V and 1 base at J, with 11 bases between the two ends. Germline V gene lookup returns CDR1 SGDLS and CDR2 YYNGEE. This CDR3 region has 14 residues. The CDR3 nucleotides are TGTGCCAGCAGCCCCCGGACGGGGAACACTGAAGCTTTCTTT. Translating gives CASSPRTGNTEAFF.

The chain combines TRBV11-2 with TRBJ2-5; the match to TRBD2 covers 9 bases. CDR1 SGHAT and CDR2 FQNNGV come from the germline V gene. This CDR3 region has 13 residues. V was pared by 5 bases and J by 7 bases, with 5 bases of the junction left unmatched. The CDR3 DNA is TGTGCCAGCAGCCCGGCGGGAGGGGGGACCCAGTACTTC. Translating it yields CASSPAGGGTQYF.

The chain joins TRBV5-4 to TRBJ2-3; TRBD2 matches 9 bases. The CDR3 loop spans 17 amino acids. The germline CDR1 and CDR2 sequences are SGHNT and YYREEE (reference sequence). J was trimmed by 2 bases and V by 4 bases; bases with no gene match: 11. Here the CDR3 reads CASSRNSGGNPTDTQYF. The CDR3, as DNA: TGTGCCAGCAGCAGAAATAGCGGGGGAAACCCCACAGATACGCAGTATTTT.

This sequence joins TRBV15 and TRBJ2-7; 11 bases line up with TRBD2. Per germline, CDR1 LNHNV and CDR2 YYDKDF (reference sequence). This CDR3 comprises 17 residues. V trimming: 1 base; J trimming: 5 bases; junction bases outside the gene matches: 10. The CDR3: CATSRAASGGLRDEQYF. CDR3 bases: TGTGCCACCAGCAGAGCCGCTAGCGGGGGGCTTCGGGACGAGCAGTACTTC.

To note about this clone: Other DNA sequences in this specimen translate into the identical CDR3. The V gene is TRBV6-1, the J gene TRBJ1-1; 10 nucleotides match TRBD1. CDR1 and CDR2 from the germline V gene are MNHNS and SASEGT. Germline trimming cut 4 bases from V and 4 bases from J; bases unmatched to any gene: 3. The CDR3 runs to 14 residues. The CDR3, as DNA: TGTGCCAGCAGTGGGAGGGACAGGGGCACTGAAGCTTTCTTT. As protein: CASSGRDRGTEAFF.

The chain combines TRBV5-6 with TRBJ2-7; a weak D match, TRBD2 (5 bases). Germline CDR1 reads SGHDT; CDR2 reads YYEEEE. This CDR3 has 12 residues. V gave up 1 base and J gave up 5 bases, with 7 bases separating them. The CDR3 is CASSLNGNEQYF. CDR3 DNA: TGTGCCAGCAGCTTGAACGGGAACGAGCAGTACTTC.

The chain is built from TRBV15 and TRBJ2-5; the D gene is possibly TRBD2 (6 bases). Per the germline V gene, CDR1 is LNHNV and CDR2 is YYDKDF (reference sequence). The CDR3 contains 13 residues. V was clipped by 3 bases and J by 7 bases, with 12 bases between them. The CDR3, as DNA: TGTGCCACCAGCAGGGGGTCCGGGGGGACCCAGTACTTC. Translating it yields CATSRGSGGTQYF.

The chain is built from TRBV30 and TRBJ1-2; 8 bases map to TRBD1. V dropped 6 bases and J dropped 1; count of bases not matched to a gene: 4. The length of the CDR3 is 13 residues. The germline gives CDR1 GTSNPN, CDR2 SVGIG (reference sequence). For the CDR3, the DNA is TGTGCCTGCCCGACAGGGGTTAACTATGGCTACACCTTC. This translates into CACPTGVNYGYTF.

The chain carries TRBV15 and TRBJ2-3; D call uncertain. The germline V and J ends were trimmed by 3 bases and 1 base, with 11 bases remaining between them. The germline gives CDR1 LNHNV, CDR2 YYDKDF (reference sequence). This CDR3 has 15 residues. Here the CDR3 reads CATSSRAGGTDTQYF. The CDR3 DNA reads TGTGCCACCAGCAGTCGGGCAGGTGGCACAGATACGCAGTATTTT. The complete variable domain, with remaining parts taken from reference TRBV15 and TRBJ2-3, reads DAMVIQNPRYQVTQFGKPVTLSCSQTLNHNVMYWYQQKSSQAPKLLFHYYDKDFNNEADTPDNFQSRRPNTSFCFLDIRSPGLGDTAMYLCATSSRAGGTDTQYFGPGTRLTVL.

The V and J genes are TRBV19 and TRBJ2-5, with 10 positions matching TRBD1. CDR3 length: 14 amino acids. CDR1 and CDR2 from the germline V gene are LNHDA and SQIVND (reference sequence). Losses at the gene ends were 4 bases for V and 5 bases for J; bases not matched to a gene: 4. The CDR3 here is CASSKTGGAETQYF. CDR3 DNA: TGTGCCAGTAGTAAGACAGGGGGCGCTGAGACCCAGTACTTC.

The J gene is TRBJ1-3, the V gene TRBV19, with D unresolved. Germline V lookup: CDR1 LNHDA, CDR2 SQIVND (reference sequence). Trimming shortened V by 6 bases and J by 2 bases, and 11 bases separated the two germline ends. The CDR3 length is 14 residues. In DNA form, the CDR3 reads TGTGCCAGTAGGTCGGGCGATACTGGAAACACCATATATTTT. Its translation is CASRSGDTGNTIYF.

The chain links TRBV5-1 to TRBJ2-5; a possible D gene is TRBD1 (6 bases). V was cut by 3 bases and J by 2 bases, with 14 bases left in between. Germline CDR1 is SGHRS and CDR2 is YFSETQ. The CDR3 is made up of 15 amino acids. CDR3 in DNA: TGCGCCAGCAGCTCGACTGGACAGATTCAAGAGACCCAGTACTTC. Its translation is CASSSTGQIQETQYF.

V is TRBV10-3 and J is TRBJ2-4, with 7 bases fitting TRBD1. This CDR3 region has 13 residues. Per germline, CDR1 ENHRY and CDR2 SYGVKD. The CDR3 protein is CPRGGAAKNIQYF. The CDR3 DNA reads TGTCCTCGAGGGGGCGCGGCCAAAAACATTCAGTACTTC.

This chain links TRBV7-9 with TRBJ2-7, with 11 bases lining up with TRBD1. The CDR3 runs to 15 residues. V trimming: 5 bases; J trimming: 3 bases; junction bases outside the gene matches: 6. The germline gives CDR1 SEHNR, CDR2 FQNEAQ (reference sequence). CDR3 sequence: CASSLWDRGIYEQYF. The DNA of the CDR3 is TGTGCCAGCAGCCTTTGGGACAGGGGGATCTACGAGCAGTACTTC.

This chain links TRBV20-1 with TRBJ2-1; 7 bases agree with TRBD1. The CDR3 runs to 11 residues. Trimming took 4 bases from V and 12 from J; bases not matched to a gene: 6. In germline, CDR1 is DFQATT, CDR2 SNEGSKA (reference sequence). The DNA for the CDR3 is TGCAGTGCTACACAGGGGTCAGGGCAGTTCTTC. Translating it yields CSATQGSGQFF.

CDR3 protein: CASSVTALVYGYTF. The CDR3 nucleotides are TGTGCCAGCAGTGTGACAGCGCTTGTCTATGGCTACACCTTC. This rearrangement joins TRBV6-1 to TRBJ1-2, with TRBD1 as a possible D gene (5 bases). Per germline, CDR1 MNHNS and CDR2 SASEGT. This CDR3 has 14 amino acids. Trimming left V 4 bases short and J 4 bases short, with 13 bases between.

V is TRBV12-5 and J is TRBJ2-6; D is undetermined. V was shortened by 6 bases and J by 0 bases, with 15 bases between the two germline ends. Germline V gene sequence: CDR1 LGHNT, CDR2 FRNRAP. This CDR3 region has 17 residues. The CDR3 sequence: CASGFQPKSSGANVLTF. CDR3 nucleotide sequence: TGTGCTAGTGGGTTCCAGCCAAAGAGCTCTGGGGCCAACGTCCTGACTTTC.

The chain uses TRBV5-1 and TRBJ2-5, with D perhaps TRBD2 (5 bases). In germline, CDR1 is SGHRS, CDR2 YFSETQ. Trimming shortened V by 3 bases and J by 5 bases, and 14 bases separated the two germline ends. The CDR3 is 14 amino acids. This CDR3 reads CASSSRIRGETQYF. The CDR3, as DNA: TGCGCCAGCAGCTCCCGGATCCGAGGGGAGACCCAGTACTTC.

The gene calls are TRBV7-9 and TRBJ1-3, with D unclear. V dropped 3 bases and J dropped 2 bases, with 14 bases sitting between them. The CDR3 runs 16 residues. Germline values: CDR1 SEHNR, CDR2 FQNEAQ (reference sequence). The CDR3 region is CASSFEALPPGNTIYF. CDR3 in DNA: TGTGCCAGCAGCTTCGAGGCCCTTCCCCCTGGAAACACCATATATTTT.

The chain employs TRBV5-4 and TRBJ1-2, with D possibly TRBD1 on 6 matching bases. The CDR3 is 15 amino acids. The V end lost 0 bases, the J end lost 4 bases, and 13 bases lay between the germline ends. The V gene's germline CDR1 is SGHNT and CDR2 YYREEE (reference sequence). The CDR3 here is CASSLAGGRIYGYTF. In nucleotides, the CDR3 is TGTGCCAGCAGCTTGGCCGGGGGCAGAATCTATGGCTACACCTTC.

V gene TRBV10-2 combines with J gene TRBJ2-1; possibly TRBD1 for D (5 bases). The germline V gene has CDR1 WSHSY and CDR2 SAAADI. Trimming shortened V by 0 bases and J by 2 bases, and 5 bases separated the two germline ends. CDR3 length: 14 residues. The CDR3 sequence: CASSESTAYNEQFF. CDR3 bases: TGCGCCAGCAGTGAGTCGACAGCCTACAATGAGCAGTTCTTC.

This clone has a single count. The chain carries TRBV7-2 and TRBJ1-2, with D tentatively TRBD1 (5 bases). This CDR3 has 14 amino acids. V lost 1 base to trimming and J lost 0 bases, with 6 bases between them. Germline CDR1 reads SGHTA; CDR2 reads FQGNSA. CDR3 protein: CASSLGGANYGYTF. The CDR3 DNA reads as TGTGCCAGCAGCTTAGGGGGGGCTAACTATGGCTACACCTTC.

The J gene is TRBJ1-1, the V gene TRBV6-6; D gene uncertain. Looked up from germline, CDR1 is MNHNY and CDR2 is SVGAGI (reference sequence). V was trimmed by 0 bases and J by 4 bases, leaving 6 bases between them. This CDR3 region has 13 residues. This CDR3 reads CASSYSGFTEAFF. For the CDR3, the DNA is TGTGCCAGCAGTTACTCTGGATTCACTGAAGCTTTCTTT.

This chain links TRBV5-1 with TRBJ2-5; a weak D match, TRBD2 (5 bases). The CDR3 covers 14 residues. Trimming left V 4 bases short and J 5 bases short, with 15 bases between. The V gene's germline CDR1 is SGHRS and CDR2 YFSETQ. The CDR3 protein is CASSASGKTETQYF. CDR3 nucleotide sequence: TGCGCCAGCAGCGCGAGCGGCAAAACGGAGACCCAGTACTTC.

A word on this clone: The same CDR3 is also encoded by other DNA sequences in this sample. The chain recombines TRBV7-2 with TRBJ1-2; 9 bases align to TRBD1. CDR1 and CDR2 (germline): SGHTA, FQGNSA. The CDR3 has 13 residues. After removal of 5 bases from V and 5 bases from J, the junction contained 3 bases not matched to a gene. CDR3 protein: CASSVGQGYGYTF. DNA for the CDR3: TGTGCCAGCAGCGTGGGACAGGGATATGGCTACACCTTC.

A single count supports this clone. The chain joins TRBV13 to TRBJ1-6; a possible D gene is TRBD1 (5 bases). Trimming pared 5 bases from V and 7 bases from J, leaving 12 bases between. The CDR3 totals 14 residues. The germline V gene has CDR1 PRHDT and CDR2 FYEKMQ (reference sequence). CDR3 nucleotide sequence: TGTGCCAGCAGCGTACAGGTCCCCAATTCACCCCTCCACTTT. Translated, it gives CASSVQVPNSPLHF.